This TCR beta chain was documented in a study of blood T cell repertoires in COVID-19. Overall study: PBMCs, B-cell-depleted T cells, or T cells were the source of the cDNA or gDNA that made up the material.

A Seattle source enrolled patients during active infection and followed them longitudinally. V gave up 5 bases and J gave up 7 bases, with 14 bases separating them. The CDR3 covers 14 residues. CDR1 is SGHAT and CDR2 is FQNNGV in the germline V gene. This table comes from immunoSEQ multiplex PCR, and its TCRdb copy is limited to in-frame clones, with some not included. The sample contains about 350,000 clones, about 90% of which appear only once. The TCR sequence derives from a woman in her fifties or sixties with COVID-19, enrolled during active disease. The chain carries TRBV11-2 and TRBJ1-4; possibly TRBD1 for D (5 bases). Sequenced: peripheral blood. This chain's CDR3 is CASSKGDLGEKLFF. The CDR3 DNA follows: TGTGCCAGCAGCAAAGGGGATTTAGGTGAAAAACTGTTTTTT.